This record covers a single T cell receptor (beta chain). Its antigen is unknown. The data were produced by immunoSEQ multiplex PCR, yet TCRdb's version contains in-frame clones alone and is incomplete. The sample has some 25,000 clones; roughly 76% are singletons. The data derive from a study of neoadjuvant nivolumab and ipilimumab in lung cancer. Looking at the study overall: Nivolumab 3 mg/kg was given days 1, 15 and 29, plus ipilimumab 1 mg/kg day 1 in combination. Study results and caveats: Compared with tumor-adjacent uninvolved lung, resected tumors showed greater richness and clonality. Blood richness before therapy tracked richness in tumors resected after neoadjuvant therapy.

The starting material was tumor tissue, obtained after neoadjuvant nivolumab, alone or with ipilimumab, at or shortly before surgery. This clonotype was obtained from an adult with non-small cell lung cancer.

Written as DNA, the CDR3 is TGTGCCAGCAGCTTTACAGGTCCCGGGGCCAACGTCCTGACTTTC. Encoded protein: CASSFTGPGANVLTF. This rearrangement joins TRBV7-3 to TRBJ2-6; D might be TRBD1 (5 bases). Germline loops: CDR1 SGHTA, CDR2 FQGTGA. The V end lost 3 bases, the J end lost 4 bases, and 10 bases lay between the germline ends. The CDR3 contains 15 residues.